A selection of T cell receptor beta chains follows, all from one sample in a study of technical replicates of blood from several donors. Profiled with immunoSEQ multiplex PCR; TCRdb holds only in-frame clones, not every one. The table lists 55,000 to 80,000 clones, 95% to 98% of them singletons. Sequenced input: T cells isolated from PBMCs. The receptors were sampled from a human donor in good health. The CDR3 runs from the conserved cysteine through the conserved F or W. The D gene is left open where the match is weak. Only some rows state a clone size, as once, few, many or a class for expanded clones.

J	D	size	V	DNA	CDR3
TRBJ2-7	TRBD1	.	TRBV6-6	TGTGCCAGCAATCGGGACAGGGGGCTAGACGAGCAGTACTTC	CASNRDRGLDEQYF
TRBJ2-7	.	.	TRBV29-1	TGCAGCGTATACGGAGCCTCCTACGAGCAGTACTTC	CSVYGASYEQYF
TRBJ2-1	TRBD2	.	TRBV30	TGTGCCTGGAGTGTAGGCGGGGGGGCCAATGAGCAGTTCTTC	CAWSVGGGANEQFF
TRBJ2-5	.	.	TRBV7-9	TGTGCCAGCAGCTTATACTTACAAGAGACCCAGTACTTC	CASSLYLQETQYF
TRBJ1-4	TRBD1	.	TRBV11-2	TGTGCCAGCAGCCCTCGGGACAGGGCAACTAATGAAAAACTGTTTTTT	CASSPRDRATNEKLFF
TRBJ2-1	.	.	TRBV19	TGTGCCAGTAGTATCCAGAACCCGAATGAGCAGTTCTTC	CASSIQNPNEQFF
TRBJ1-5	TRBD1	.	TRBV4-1	TGCGCCAGCAGCCAGGGCAGGGGGCTTAGTGGAAGCAATCAGCCCCAGCATTTT	CASSQGRGLSGSNQPQHF
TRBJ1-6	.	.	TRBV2	TGTGCCAGCAGTGATCGGGAGGACAGCTCCTATAATTCACCCCTCCACTTT	CASSDREDSSYNSPLHF
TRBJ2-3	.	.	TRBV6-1	TGTGCCAGCAGGGACAAAAGGGGTACAGATACGCAGTATTTT	CASRDKRGTDTQYF
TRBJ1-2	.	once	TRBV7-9	TGTGCCAGCAGCTTAGGGGTAGCCTTCTATGGCTACACCTTC	CASSLGVAFYGYTF
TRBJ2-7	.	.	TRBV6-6	TGTGCCAGCAGTTACCCCACAGGGGGGGGCTTGGAGCAGTACTTC	CASSYPTGGGLEQYF
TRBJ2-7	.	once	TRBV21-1	TGTGCCAGCAGCAGCCCGAGAGGACTGGGGGAGCAGTACTTC	CASSSPRGLGEQYF
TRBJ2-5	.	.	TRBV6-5	TGTGCCAGCAGCAGGTCTGGAGGAAGGGAGACCCAGTACTTC	CASSRSGGRETQYF
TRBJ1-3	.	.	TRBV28	TGTGCCAGCAGTCCGGAGATCCGTAGCTCTGGAAACACCATATATTTT	CASSPEIRSSGNTIYF
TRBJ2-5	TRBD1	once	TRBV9	TGTGCCAGCAGCCAAACAGGGGTGGAGACCCAGTACTTC	CASSQTGVETQYF
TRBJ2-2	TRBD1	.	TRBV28	TGTGCCAGCAGTTTACCCGGGACAGCAACCGGGGAGCTGTTTTTT	CASSLPGTATGELFF
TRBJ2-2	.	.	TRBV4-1	TGCGCCAGCAGCCAAGAGCCCTTAGCGGCGGCCGGGGAGCTGTTTTTT	CASSQEPLAAAGELFF
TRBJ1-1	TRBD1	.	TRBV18	TGTGCCAGCTCAGGGGGGACAGGGTACACTGAAGCTTTCTTT	CASSGGTGYTEAFF
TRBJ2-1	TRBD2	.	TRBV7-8	TGTGCCAGCAAAGCGGGGGGGAGGTACAATGAGCAGTTCTTC	CASKAGGRYNEQFF
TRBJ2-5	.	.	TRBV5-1	TGCGCCAGCAGCCTCACCGGGACAAGAGAAGAGACCCAGTACTTC	CASSLTGTREETQYF
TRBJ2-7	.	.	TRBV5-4	TGTGCCAGCAGCCTAGCTCTCGGGAGCCACGAGCAGTACTTC	CASSLALGSHEQYF
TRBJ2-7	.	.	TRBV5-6	TGTGCCAGCAGTGATGGACTGATATACGAGCAGTACTTC	CASSDGLIYEQYF
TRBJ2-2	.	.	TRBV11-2	TGTGCCAGCACCGGGGACACCGGGGAGCTGTTTTTT	CASTGDTGELFF
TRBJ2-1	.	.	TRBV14	TGTGCCAGCAGCCGGGGGGTTGGTTACTACAATGAGCAGTTCTTC	CASSRGVGYYNEQFF
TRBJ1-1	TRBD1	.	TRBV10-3	TGTGCCATCAAACACCGGGACAGGGAAGGCGATGAAGCTTTCTTT	CAIKHRDREGDEAFF
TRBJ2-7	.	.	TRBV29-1	TGCAGCGTCCTACTAGCAGGGTCATACGAGCAGTACTTC	CSVLLAGSYEQYF
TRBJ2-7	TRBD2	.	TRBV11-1	TGTGCCAGCAGCTTATTGCTAGCGGGAACCTACGAGCAGTACTTC	CASSLLLAGTYEQYF
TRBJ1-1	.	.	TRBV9	TGTGCCAGCAGCGTACGGAGCGACTTTCCTACTGAAGCTTTCTTT	CASSVRSDFPTEAFF
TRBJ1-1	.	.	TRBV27	TGTGCCAGCAGTTTAGGAGGGAGCACTGAAGCTTTCTTT	CASSLGGSTEAFF
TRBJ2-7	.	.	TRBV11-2	TGTGCCAGCAGCCCACTATACGAGCAGTACTTC	CASSPLYEQYF
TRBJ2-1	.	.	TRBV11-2	TGTGCCAGCAGCGGGGCTGGGAATGAGCAGTTCTTC	CASSGAGNEQFF